This T cell receptor (beta chain) was documented in a study of T cells in Graves' hyperthyroidism and ophthalmopathy. The CDR3 covers 14 residues. Germline V gene data show CDR1 as DFQATT and CDR2 as SNEGSKA (reference sequence). V was pared by 0 bases and J by 2 bases, with 10 bases between. The table lists this clonotype with many counts. Antigen: not known. TCR beta CDR3 regions were amplified from RNA. The HTBI primer set drove a first-round RT-PCR of the TCR CDR3. MiXCR was run by TCRdb on the multiplex PCR reads, yielding one entry per CDR3 protein. Here the sample spans under 300,000 distinct CDR3 sequences, about 25% being singletons. Points from the study as a whole: Progression to ophthalmopathy was predicted a median of roughly 6.6 months early. Separation of ophthalmopathy from stable hyperthyroidism was achieved by a 13 V-J model.

The sample comprised blood. This clonotype originated in a man in his forties with Graves' hyperthyroidism that later progressed to Graves' ophthalmopathy. V and J are TRBV20-1 and TRBJ2-5; D not certain. The chain's CDR3 is CSARDIEFQETQYF. The CDR3 DNA reads TGCAGTGCTAGAGACATCGAGTTTCAAGAGACCCAGTACTTC.